Reported below is one T cell receptor (beta chain). The protocol was immunoSEQ multiplex PCR, while the TCRdb copy is restricted to in-frame clones and leaves out a portion. This sample carries 55,000 to 65,000 clones, roughly 93% of them seen once, and the ten largest clones take 2% to 3%. This record belongs to a study of T cell changes during pregnancy in multiple sclerosis. There are 11 residues in the CDR3. Germline CDR1 SQVTM, CDR2 ANQGSEA. Trimming took 4 bases from V and 9 from J, leaving 10 bases between them. The rearrangement uses TRBV29-1 and TRBJ2-1, with D perhaps TRBD1 (5 bases). The TCR sequence derives from a female donor with multiple sclerosis, enrolled in a pregnancy study. Specimen: CD8+ T cells from peripheral blood mononuclear cells, collected in the third trimester of pregnancy. CDR3 residues: CSVVWGSEQFF. The DNA of the CDR3 is TGCAGCGTTGTTTGGGGCAGTGAGCAGTTCTTC.